Each of the 20 T cell receptor beta chains below was sequenced from the same sample in a study of blood T cell repertoires in COVID-19. Data came from immunoSEQ multiplex PCR; TCRdb stores just in-frame clones and leaves some out. The sample holds 250,000 to 350,000 clones, 85% to 90% seen once. Input material: peripheral blood. The receptor set was obtained from a man in his thirties or forties with acute or convalescent COVID-19.

The V gene is TRBV13, the J gene TRBJ2-7, with 7 bases fitting TRBD2. V shed 0 bases, J shed 6 bases, and the junction held 11 bases outside the gene matches. The CDR3 sequence is 16 residues long. Germline V gene sequence: CDR1 PRHDT, CDR2 FYEKMQ (reference sequence). DNA of the CDR3: TGTGCCAGCAGCTTAGGGGAGTGGGGGACTAAGCCCGAGCAGTACTTC. Translating gives CASSLGEWGTKPEQYF. The full variable domain, completed using reference TRBV13 and TRBJ2-7, is AAGVIQSPRHLIKEKRETATLKCYPIPRHDTVYWYQQGPGQDPQFLISFYEKMQSDKGSIPDRFSAQQFSDYHSELNMSSLELGDSALYFCASSLGEWGTKPEQYFGPGTRLTVT.

This chain connects TRBV6-5 to TRBJ2-2, with D maybe TRBD1 (5 bases). V was trimmed by 2 bases and J by 5 bases, leaving 12 bases between them. Germline values: CDR1 MNHEY, CDR2 SVGAGI. This CDR3 is 15 amino acids long. CDR3 DNA: TGTGCCAGCAGTTACCAGGCAGGGTTGACCGGGGAGCTGTTTTTT. Its protein product is CASSYQAGLTGELFF.

The V and J genes are TRBV28 and TRBJ1-1, with 7 bases matching TRBD1. The CDR3 spans 14 residues. With V trimmed by 6 bases and J by 2 bases, 6 bases remained unmatched. CDR1 and CDR2 from the germline V gene are MDHEN and SYDVKM. CDR3 DNA: TGTGCCAGCAGAGAATACAGGGGCAACACTGAAGCTTTCTTT. It is translated as CASREYRGNTEAFF.

The rearrangement links TRBV6-5 to TRBJ1-5; D unresolved. The length of the CDR3 is 14 residues. Trimming stripped 11 bases from V and 3 bases from J, with 17 bases between. Germline V gives CDR1 MNHEY, CDR2 SVGAGI. The CDR3 DNA reads TGTGCCGGTGGGCTGGGAGCTTCCAATCAGCCCCAGCATTTT. Its translation: CAGGLGASNQPQHF.

The V and J genes are TRBV9 and TRBJ1-6; D gene uncertain. Per germline, CDR1 SGDLS and CDR2 YYNGEE. Trimming stripped 0 bases from V and 0 bases from J, with 10 bases between. The CDR3 contains 17 residues. The CDR3 nucleotides read TGTGCCAGCAGCGTAGGAACAGAACGCTCCTATAATTCACCCCTCCACTTT. This gives the protein CASSVGTERSYNSPLHF.

The chain links TRBV10-2 to TRBJ2-2, with D possibly matching TRBD1 (7 bases). V was cut by 2 bases and J by 5 bases, with 15 bases left in between. CDR1 is WSHSY, CDR2 SAAADI, per germline. This CDR3 has 16 residues. The CDR3: CASSEGGTERTGELFF. As DNA, the CDR3 is TGCGCCAGCAGTGAGGGAGGGACAGAAAGAACCGGGGAGCTGTTTTTT.

Remarks on this clone: Additional DNA sequences in this sample encode the identical CDR3. The chain links TRBV18 to TRBJ2-3, with D possibly TRBD1 on 6 matching bases. Germline V gene lookup returns CDR1 KGHSH and CDR2 LQKENI. The CDR3 has 14 amino acids. The V end was cut by 3 bases, the J end by 0 bases, with 7 bases between. In DNA form, the CDR3 reads TGTGCCAGCTCACCGGGGGCCAGCACAGATACGCAGTATTTT. It codes for CASSPGASTDTQYF.

The chain is built from TRBV6-5 and TRBJ1-5; D ambiguous. Deletions cut 2 bases from V and 4 bases from J, with 6 bases between. The germline V gene has CDR1 MNHEY and CDR2 SVGAGI. The CDR3 extends over 13 amino acids. The CDR3 DNA reads TGTGCCAGCAGTTACGACGGGAATCAGCCCCAGCATTTT. It yields the protein CASSYDGNQPQHF.

The rearrangement joins TRBV27 to TRBJ2-7, with D tentatively TRBD2 (5 bases). The V and J ends lost 5 bases and 5 bases respectively, with 16 bases between them. The CDR3 sequence is 14 residues long. CDR1 is MNHEY and CDR2 is SMNVEV in the germline V gene (reference sequence). The CDR3 sequence: CASSLTEGVDEQYF. In DNA form, the CDR3 reads TGTGCCAGCAGTCTGACTGAGGGAGTGGACGAGCAGTACTTC.

This clone was counted only a few times. CDR3 in amino acids: CAWSVLQANQPQHF. Here the CDR3 DNA reads TGTGCCTGGAGTGTACTACAGGCCAATCAGCCCCAGCATTTT. The chain uses TRBV30 and TRBJ1-5, with a tentative D call TRBD1 (5 bases). In germline, CDR1 is GTSNPN, CDR2 SVGIG (reference sequence). This CDR3 comprises 14 residues. The V gene lost 0 bases and the J gene lost 3 bases, with 9 bases spanning the gap.

The genes are TRBV9 and TRBJ2-5, with D unresolved. Trimming took 4 bases from V and 3 from J, leaving 10 bases between them. CDR1 and CDR2 (germline): SGDLS, YYNGEE. This CDR3 has 13 amino acids. CDR3 DNA sequence: TGTGCCAGCAGCCCCAGATTGAAAGAGACCCAGTACTTC. It translates to CASSPRLKETQYF.

The chain has TRBV15 and TRBJ2-5, with D possibly TRBD1 on 6 matching bases. From germline, CDR1 is LNHNV and CDR2 YYDKDF (reference sequence). Trimming pared 1 base from V and 5 bases from J, leaving 14 bases between. This CDR3 is built from 15 residues. The CDR3 DNA is TGTGCCACCAGCAGAGCTACAGGGTCCTGGGAGACCCAGTACTTC. It is translated as CATSRATGSWETQYF.

V gene TRBV7-2 combines with J gene TRBJ1-1; possible D gene TRBD1, 5 bases. CDR3 length: 15 amino acids. Trimming stripped 3 bases from V and 0 bases from J, with 11 bases between. CDR1 is SGHTA and CDR2 is FQGNSA in the germline V gene. The chain's CDR3 is CASSFGGGLNTEAFF. In DNA, the CDR3 is TGTGCCAGCAGCTTTGGCGGGGGGTTGAACACTGAAGCTTTCTTT.

The rearrangement joins TRBV9 to TRBJ2-7, with 9 bases identical to TRBD2. J lost 6 bases, V lost 0 bases, and 7 bases had no gene match. Germline loops: CDR1 SGDLS, CDR2 YYNGEE. The CDR3 runs to 15 residues. The CDR3 here is CASSVDGGRAFEQYF. DNA of the CDR3: TGTGCCAGCAGCGTAGATGGCGGGAGGGCCTTCGAGCAGTACTTC.

This clone has ten or more counts. The gene calls are TRBV19 and TRBJ1-1; D gene uncertain. Between the trimmed V and J ends, which lost 5 bases and 1 base, there was a span of 11 bases. Germline V lookup: CDR1 LNHDA, CDR2 SQIVND (reference sequence). This CDR3 has 14 residues. CDR3 in DNA: TGTGCCAGTAGTTTCGAGGGATGGAACACTGAAGCTTTCTTT. Protein: CASSFEGWNTEAFF.

A single count supports this clone. The chain employs TRBV7-8 and TRBJ2-6; a weak D match, TRBD1 (5 bases). V was shortened by 5 bases and J by 2 bases, with 10 bases between the two germline ends. In germline, CDR1 is SGHVS, CDR2 FQNEAQ. CDR3 length equals 15 residues. Here the CDR3 DNA reads TGTGCCAGCAGCAAACAGGCAACTGGGGCCAACGTCCTGACTTTC. Its protein is CASSKQATGANVLTF.

The chain couples TRBV7-8 to TRBJ1-2, with a weak D call TRBD1 (5 bases). V lost 5 bases and J lost 10, with 17 bases in between. In germline, CDR1 is SGHVS, CDR2 FQNEAQ. The CDR3 contains 13 residues. The CDR3 DNA reads as TGTGCCAGCAGCGTCAGTACAGGTATTGACTACACCTTC. The encoded protein is CASSVSTGIDYTF.

This rearrangement joins TRBV28 to TRBJ1-3, with no clear D. The CDR3 extends over 16 amino acids. Germline V CDR1 and CDR2: MDHEN, SYDVKM. The V end lost 1 base, the J end lost 0 bases, and 10 bases lay between the germline ends. Here the CDR3 reads CASSLLTARSGNTIYF. The CDR3 nucleotides read TGTGCCAGCAGTTTATTAACAGCCCGCTCTGGAAACACCATATATTTT. Full variable domain (remainder filled in from reference TRBV28 and TRBJ1-3): DVKVTQSSRYLVKRTGEKVFLECVQDMDHENMFWYRQDPGLGLRLIYFSYDVKMKEKGDIPEGYSVSREKKERFSLILESASTNQTSMYLCASSLLTARSGNTIYFGEGSWLTVV.

The chain combines TRBV7-9 with TRBJ1-1, with 8 bases fitting TRBD1. CDR3 length equals 14 residues. V lost 4 bases to trimming and J lost 4 bases; unmatched junction nucleotides: 5. Germline assignment: CDR1 SEHNR and CDR2 FQNEAQ (reference sequence). CDR3 nucleotide sequence: TGTGCCAGCAGCTCCCGGACAGGGAGCACTGAAGCTTTCTTT. Its protein product is CASSSRTGSTEAFF.

This chain joins TRBV4-2 and TRBJ2-2, with TRBD1 identical over 11 bases. Germline loops: CDR1 LGHNA, CDR2 YNFKEQ. The CDR3 loop spans 18 amino acids. V lost 1 base and J lost 3; bases outside the gene matches: 7. CDR3 sequence: CASSQVRTGGADTGELFF. Here the CDR3 DNA reads TGTGCCAGCAGCCAAGTCCGGACAGGGGGCGCCGACACCGGGGAGCTGTTTTTT.